The T cell receptor beta chain under discussion was sequenced for a study of T-cell reconstitution after alpha-beta-depleted transplantation in children. Germline V CDR1 and CDR2: SGHRS, YFSETQ. V gave up 0 bases and J gave up 7 bases; unmatched junction bases: 13. The CDR3 sequence is 16 residues long. The authors prepared the TCRbeta library with unique molecular identifiers. In TCRdb, the PCR reads were re-called with MiXCR into one record per CDR3 protein. The sample shows roughly 500,000 distinct CDR3 sequences, roughly a tenth of them seen only once. This clonotype was detected ten times or more.

This TCR derives from a child under 10 years old with inherited bone marrow failure, due to receive a stem cell transplant. Here the sequenced sample was PBMCs, taken before TCRalphabeta/CD19-depleted stem cell transplant. This sequence joins TRBV5-1 and TRBJ2-7; 7 positions agree with TRBD2. The CDR3: CASSLVEGRGRMEQYF. In DNA, the CDR3 is TGCGCCAGCAGCTTGGTCGAAGGTCGCGGGAGAATGGAGCAGTACTTC.